This TCR beta chain was identified in a study of T cells in Graves' hyperthyroidism and ophthalmopathy. In the case of this clonotype: Its specificity is unknown.

TCR beta CDR3 regions were amplified from RNA transcripts. The HTBI primer set served for first-round RT-PCR of the TCR CDR3. In TCRdb, the multiplex PCR reads were re-called with MiXCR into one record per CDR3 protein. Of approximately 530,000 distinct CDR3 sequences listed, about 20% are singletons. Patients were excluded because of uncontrolled infection, other autoimmune disease, pregnancy or lactation. Thyroid ultrasound, orbital computed tomography, clinical symptoms, and serum thyroxine and TRAb underpinned diagnoses. Germline V gives CDR1 MNHEY, CDR2 SMNVEV (reference sequence). Deletions cut 4 bases from V and 0 bases from J, with 12 bases between. The CDR3 has 16 amino acids. Study-wide results and limits: Also found in blood were most expanded thyroid clonotypes above 0.001.

The V call is TRBV27, the J call TRBJ1-4; perhaps TRBD1 as D (5 bases). The TCR comes from a man aged 40-49 years with Graves' ophthalmopathy. The sample taken for sequencing was blood. CDR3 loop: CASSSYGAATNEKLFF. CDR3 coding DNA: TGTGCCAGCAGTTCTTACGGGGCCGCAACTAATGAAAAACTGTTTTTT.